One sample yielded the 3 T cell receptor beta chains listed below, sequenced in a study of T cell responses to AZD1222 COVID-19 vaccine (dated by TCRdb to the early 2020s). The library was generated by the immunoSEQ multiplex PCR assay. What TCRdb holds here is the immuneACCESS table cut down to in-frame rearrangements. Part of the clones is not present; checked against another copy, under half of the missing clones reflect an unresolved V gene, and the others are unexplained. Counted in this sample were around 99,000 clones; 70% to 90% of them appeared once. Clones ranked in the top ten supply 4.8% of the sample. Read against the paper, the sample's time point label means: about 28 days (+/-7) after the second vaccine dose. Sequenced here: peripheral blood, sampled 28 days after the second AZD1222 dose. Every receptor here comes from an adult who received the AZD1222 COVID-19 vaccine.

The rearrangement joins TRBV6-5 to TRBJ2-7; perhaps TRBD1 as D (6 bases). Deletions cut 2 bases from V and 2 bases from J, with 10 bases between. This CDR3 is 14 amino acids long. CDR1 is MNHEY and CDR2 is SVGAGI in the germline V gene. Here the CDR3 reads CASSYARGAYEQYF. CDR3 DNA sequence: TGTGCCAGCAGTTACGCCAGGGGAGCCTACGAGCAGTACTTC.

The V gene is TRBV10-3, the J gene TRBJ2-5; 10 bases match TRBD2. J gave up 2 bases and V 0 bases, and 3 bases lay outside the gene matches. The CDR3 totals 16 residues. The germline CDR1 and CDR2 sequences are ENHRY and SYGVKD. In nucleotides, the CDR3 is TGTGCCATCAGTGAGTCAACTAGCGGGGCTCAAGAGACCCAGTACTTC. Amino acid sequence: CAISESTSGAQETQYF.

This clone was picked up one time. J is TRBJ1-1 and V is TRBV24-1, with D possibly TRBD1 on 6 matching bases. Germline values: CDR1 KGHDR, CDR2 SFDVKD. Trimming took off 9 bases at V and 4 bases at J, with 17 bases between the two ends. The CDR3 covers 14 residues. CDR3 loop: CATQGIRASTEAFF. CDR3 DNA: TGTGCCACCCAGGGGATAAGGGCGTCCACTGAAGCTTTCTTT.